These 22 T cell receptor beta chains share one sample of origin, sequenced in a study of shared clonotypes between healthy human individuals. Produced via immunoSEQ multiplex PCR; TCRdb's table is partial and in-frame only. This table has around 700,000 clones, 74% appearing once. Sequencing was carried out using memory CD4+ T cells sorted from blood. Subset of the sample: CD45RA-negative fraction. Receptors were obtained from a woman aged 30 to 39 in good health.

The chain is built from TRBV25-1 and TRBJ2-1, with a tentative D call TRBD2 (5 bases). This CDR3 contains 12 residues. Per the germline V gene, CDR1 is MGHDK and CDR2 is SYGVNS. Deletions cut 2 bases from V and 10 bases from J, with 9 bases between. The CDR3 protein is CASSEGSREQFF. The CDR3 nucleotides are TGTGCCAGCAGTGAAGGGAGTCGGGAGCAGTTCTTC.

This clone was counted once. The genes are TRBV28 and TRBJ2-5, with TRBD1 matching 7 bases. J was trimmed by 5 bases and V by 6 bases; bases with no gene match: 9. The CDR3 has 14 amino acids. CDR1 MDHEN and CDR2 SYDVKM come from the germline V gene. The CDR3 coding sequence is TGTGCCAGCAGCCAAACGACAGGGATGGAGACCCAGTACTTC. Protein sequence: CASSQTTGMETQYF.

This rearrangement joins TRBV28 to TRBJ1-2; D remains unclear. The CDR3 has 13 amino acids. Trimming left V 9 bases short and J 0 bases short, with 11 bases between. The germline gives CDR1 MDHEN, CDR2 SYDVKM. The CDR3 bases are TGTGCCAGTTACGCCGGGACTAACTATGGCTACACCTTC. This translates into CASYAGTNYGYTF.

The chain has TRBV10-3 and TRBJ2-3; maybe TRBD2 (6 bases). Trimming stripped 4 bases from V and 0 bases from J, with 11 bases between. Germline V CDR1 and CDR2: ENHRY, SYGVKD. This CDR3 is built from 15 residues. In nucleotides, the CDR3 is TGTGCCATCAGTGCCCCCGGGACTAGCACAGATACGCAGTATTTT. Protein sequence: CAISAPGTSTDTQYF.

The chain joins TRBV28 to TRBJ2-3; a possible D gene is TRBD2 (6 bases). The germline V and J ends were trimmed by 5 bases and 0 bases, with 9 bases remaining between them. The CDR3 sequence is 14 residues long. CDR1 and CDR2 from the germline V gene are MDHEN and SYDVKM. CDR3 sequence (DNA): TGTGCCAGCAGTCCAAGCGGGAGCACAGATACGCAGTATTTT. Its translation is CASSPSGSTDTQYF.

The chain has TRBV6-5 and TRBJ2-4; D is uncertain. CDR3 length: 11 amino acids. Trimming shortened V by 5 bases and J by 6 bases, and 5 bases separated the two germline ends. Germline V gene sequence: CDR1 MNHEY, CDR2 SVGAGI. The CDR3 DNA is TGTGCCAGCAGTGTTGGAAACATTCAGTACTTC. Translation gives CASSVGNIQYF.

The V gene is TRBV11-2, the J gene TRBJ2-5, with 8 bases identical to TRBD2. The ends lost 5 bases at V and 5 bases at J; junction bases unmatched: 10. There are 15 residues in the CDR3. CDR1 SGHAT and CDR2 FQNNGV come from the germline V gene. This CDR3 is CASSPNAGGAETQYF. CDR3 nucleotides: TGTGCCAGCAGCCCCAACGCGGGAGGCGCGGAGACCCAGTACTTC.

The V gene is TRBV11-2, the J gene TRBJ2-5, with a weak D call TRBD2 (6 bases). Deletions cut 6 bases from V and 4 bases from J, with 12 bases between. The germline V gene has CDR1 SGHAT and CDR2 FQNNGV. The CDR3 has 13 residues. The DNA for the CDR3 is TGTGCCAGCAGGCGACTAGATGTAGAGACCCAGTACTTC. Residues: CASRRLDVETQYF.

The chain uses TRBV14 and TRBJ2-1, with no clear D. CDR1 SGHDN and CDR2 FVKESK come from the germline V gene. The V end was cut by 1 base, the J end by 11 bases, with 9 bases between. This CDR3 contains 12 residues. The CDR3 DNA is TGTGCCAGCAGCCAAGGGCTTCGGCAGCAGTTCTTC. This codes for CASSQGLRQQFF.

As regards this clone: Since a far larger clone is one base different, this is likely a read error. The CDR3 is CASSRIPGQGGEQYF. The CDR3 DNA reads as TGCGCCAGCAGCCGGATACCGGGACAGGGGGGGGAGCAGTACTTC. V gene TRBV4-1 combines with J gene TRBJ2-7; 11 nucleotides line up with TRBD1. V dropped 4 bases and J dropped 7; count of bases not matched to a gene: 9. The CDR3 loop spans 15 amino acids. Germline-derived CDR1 and CDR2 are MGHRA and YSYEKL.

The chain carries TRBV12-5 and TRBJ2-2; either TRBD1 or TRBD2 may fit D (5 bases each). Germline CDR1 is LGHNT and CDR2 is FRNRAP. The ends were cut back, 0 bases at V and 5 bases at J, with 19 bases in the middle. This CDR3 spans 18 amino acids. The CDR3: CASGLVYSLGDVTGELFF. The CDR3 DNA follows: TGTGCTAGTGGTTTGGTATATTCGCTGGGGGATGTGACCGGGGAGCTGTTTTTT.

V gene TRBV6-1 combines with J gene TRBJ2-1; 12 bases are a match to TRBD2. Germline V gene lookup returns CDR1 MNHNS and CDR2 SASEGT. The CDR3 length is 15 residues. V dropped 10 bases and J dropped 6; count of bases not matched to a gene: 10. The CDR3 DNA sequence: TGTGCCACTATAATGCTAGCGGGAGGGCCCAATGAGCAGTTCTTC. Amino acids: CATIMLAGGPNEQFF.

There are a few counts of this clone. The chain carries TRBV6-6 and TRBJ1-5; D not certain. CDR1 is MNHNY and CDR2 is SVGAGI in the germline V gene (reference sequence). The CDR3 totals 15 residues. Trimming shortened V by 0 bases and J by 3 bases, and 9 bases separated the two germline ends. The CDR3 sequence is CASSYSGGFNQPQHF. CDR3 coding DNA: TGTGCCAGCAGTTACTCAGGAGGCTTCAATCAGCCCCAGCATTTT.

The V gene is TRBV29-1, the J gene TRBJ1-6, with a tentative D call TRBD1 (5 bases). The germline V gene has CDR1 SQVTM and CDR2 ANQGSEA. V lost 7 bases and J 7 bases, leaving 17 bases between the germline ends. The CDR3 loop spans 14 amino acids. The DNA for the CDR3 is TGCAGCGGGGACCCTGGGGTTTCGAATTCACCCCTCCACTTT. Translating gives CSGDPGVSNSPLHF.

The CDR3 bases are TGTGCCAGCAGCGCTACAGGGGGCGGGGAAAAAAAACTGTTTTTT. Translating it yields CASSATGGGEKKLFF. The genes are TRBV2 and TRBJ1-4; TRBD1 agrees at 9 bases. Germline V CDR1 and CDR2: SNHLY, FYNNEI. Germline trimming cut 6 bases from V and 9 bases from J; bases unmatched to any gene: 11. This CDR3 contains 15 residues.

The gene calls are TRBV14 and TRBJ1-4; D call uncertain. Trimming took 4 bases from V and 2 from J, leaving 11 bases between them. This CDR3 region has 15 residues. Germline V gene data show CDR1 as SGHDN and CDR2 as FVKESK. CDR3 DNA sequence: TGTGCCAGCAGCCCGCAGAGGACGACTAATGAAAAACTGTTTTTT. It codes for CASSPQRTTNEKLFF.

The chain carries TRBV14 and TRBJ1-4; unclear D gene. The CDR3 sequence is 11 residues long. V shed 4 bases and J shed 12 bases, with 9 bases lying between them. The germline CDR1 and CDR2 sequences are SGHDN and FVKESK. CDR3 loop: CASSLGGQLFF. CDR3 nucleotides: TGTGCCAGCAGCCTTGGAGGACAACTGTTTTTT.

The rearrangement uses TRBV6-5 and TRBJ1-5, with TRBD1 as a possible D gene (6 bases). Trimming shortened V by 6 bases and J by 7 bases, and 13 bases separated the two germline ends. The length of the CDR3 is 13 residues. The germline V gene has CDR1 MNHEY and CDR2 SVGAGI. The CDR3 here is CASREGDSQPQHF. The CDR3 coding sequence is TGTGCCAGCAGGGAGGGGGATTCGCAGCCCCAGCATTTT.

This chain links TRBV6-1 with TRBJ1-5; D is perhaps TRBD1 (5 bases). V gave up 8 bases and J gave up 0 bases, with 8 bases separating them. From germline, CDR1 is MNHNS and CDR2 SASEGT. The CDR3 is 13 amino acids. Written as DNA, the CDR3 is TGTGCCAGCCGGGACTTTAGCAATCAGCCCCAGCATTTT. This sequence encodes CASRDFSNQPQHF.

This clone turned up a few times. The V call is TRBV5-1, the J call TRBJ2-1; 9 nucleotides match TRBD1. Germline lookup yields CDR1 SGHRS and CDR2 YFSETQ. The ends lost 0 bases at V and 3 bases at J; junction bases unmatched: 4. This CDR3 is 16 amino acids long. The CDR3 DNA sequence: TGCGCCAGCAGCTTGGACGTGACAGGGGGCTACAATGAGCAGTTCTTC. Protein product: CASSLDVTGGYNEQFF.

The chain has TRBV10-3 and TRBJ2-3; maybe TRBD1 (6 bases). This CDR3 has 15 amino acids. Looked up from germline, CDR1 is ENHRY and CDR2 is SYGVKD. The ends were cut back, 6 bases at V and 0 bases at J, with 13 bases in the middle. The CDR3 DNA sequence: TGTGCCATCAGCCCCGGGACAACTAGCACAGATACGCAGTATTTT. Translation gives CAISPGTTSTDTQYF.

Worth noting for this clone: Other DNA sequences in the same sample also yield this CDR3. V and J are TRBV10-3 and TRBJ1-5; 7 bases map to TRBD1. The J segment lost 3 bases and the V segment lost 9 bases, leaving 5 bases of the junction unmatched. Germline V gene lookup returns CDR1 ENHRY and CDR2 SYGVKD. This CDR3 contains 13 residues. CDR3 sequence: CAIAGQPNQPQHF. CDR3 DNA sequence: TGTGCCATTGCGGGACAGCCCAATCAGCCCCAGCATTTT.